The present entry profiles one T cell receptor (beta chain) with its context. This clone's antigen is unknown. There are no base qualities to consult, and no much larger clone falls within one base. The entry originates in a study of shared clonotypes between healthy human individuals (dated by TCRdb to the early 2020s). Notes on the research overall: The cohort comprised a couple of women and a few men aged 18 to 49 years. Different laboratories and diverse techniques were used to prepare libraries and sequence TCR repertoires, to increase sequencing depth and limit assay-specific biases. The study deeply sequenced blood TCR repertoires of several healthy adults to estimate repertoire size and the extent of clonotype sharing between individuals. Between about 0.85 and 9.5 billion PBMCs per donor were obtained by leukapheresis. For each donor, three plates each were used for CD4 naive and CD4 memory, two plates were used for CD8 naive, and one plate was used for CD8 memory. Overall study outcomes, separate from this receptor: Rarefaction of sorted-subset datasets indicated incomplete sequencing despite the large sequencing depth. Compared with non-shared clonotypes, the clonotypes found in all four sorted-subset donors had higher generation probabilities. Sampling was restricted to blood, and TCR repertoires in tissue are likely to differ from TCR repertoires in blood. Sharing across a few donors was observed for about 4.8% of naive CD4, less than 4% of naive CD8, over 2% of memory CD4, and roughly 0.4% of memory CD8 clonotypes. Because the study included only a small number of donors, the genetic and exposure-history diversity represented was limited. Larger estimated clonotype richness was generally found for naive subsets than for memory subsets. Pairwise subsampling indicated that sequencing depth was expected to affect the degree of clonotype sharing among donors.

Including cysteine and phenylalanine, the CDR3 has 12 amino acids. The only DNA kept is the CDR3, 36 bases in frame from the first base. The CDR1 and CDR2 encoded by the germline V gene (reference sequence) are GTSNPN and SVGIG. V loses 8 bases at its end and J loses 8 bases; junction bases beyond the gene matches: 7. Using the deep immunoSEQ assay, multiplex PCR amplified TCR CDR3 regions from genomic DNA. Genomic DNA extracted from each cell subset was distributed evenly over all wells of several immunoSEQ 96-well plates, and each plate served as one replicate. Each replicate PCR for sorted subsets received around 210 ng genomic DNA, equal to some 32,000 T cell genomes. Purified libraries were quantified with a Qubit 3.0 fluorometer, sized on a Bioanalyzer 2100, and re-quantified with the KAPA Library Quantification kit. Each immunoSEQ 96-well plate was sequenced on its own single-read 150-cycle Illumina NextSeq 550 flow cell. Regarding the original processing steps: The immunoSEQ output contained only junctional sequences without quality scores, so filtering could not match that applied to full-length reads. To assign V/J genes and CDR3, sequences were annotated against IMGT germline references using PyIR, a Python wrapper for IgBLAST v1.9. Reads were removed for weak V/J assignments (E-value above 1e-6), missing CDR3, stop codons, out-of-frame junctions, or ambiguous translated residues. V3J clonotypes were defined by identical inferred V gene, J gene, and CDR3 amino acid sequence. The percentage overlap between two repertoires was calculated by dividing the number of shared unique clonotypes by the size of the smaller repertoire. RTK rarefaction, the Chao1 estimator, and Recon v2.1 estimates of unobserved clonotypes were used to assess repertoire richness. Generation probabilities for all TCRbeta clonotypes obtained by the gDNA method from a few donors were computed using OLGA. Held by TCRdb, this immuneACCESS table contains in-frame sequences only and omits some clones. Under half of the omission traces to an unresolved V gene where checked; the cause of the rest is unknown. V, J and clone size derive from that table, while D and trimming were established from the DNA sequence. The sample yields more than 2,000,000 clones; approximately 92% were counted once. Of the sample, around 0.14% is held by the ten largest clones.

The donors were healthy, HIV-negative adults with no recently reported acute infections or vaccinations. All donors were Caucasian adults living in Nashville, Tennessee, USA. CD4+ T cells were enriched by magnetic negative selection, after which naive cells were positively selected on CD45RA and the negative fraction was taken as the memory subset. Blood was collected by leukapheresis, and PBMCs were isolated by Ficoll-Histopaque density gradient centrifugation and then cryopreserved in liquid nitrogen vapor phase. Analytical flow cytometry was used to check the purity and quantity of every magnetically sorted T cell population. Genomic DNA was isolated from each sorted fraction and quantified by UV absorbance on a Nanodrop 2000c.

The receptor was derived from a man younger than 30 in good health. Sequenced: naive CD4+ T cells sorted from blood. The cell subset or site label on this specimen signifies: CD45RA+ positively selected. The V and J segments used are TRBV30 and TRBJ1-4; 8 bases in between match TRBD1. In nucleotides, the sequence is TGTGCCGGAAAGACAGGGGTCGAAAAACTGTTTTTT. The encoded protein is CAGKTGVEKLFF.